The 27 T cell receptor beta chains given below trace back to one sample, sequenced in a study of shared clonotypes between healthy human individuals. The method was immunoSEQ multiplex PCR; TCRdb's version includes in-frame clones alone and lacks a portion of them. Of some 580,000 clones in the sample, roughly 98% are singletons; the top ten hold approximately 0.3%. Naive CD8 cells lacked CD45RO, underwent positive selection for CCR7 and left out terminally differentiated effector memory CD45RA+ cells. The sequencing sample was made of naive CD8+ T cells sorted from blood. Source of these receptors: a man aged 25-40 years in good health.

Notes on this clone: This CDR3 is also generated by other DNA sequences in the sample. J is TRBJ1-2 and V is TRBV5-1, with unresolved D. CDR1 is SGHRS, CDR2 YFSETQ, per germline. This CDR3 has 13 residues. The germline V and J ends were trimmed by 0 bases and 0 bases, with 3 bases remaining between them. This chain's CDR3 is CASSLGANYGYTF. In DNA form, the CDR3 reads TGCGCCAGCAGCTTGGGTGCTAACTATGGCTACACCTTC.

The chain joins TRBV29-1 to TRBJ2-7, with D possibly TRBD1 on 6 matching bases. The CDR3 sequence is 12 residues long. Trimming removed 1 base at V and 6 bases at J, with 10 bases between. Germline V CDR1 and CDR2: SQVTM, ANQGSEA. For the CDR3, the DNA is TGCAGCGTTGAAGCCGAGGACAGCGAGCAGTACTTC. Amino acid sequence: CSVEAEDSEQYF.

This chain joins TRBV30 and TRBJ2-7; D not certain. The germline V and J ends were trimmed by 5 bases and 1 base, with 6 bases remaining between them. The CDR3 runs to 11 residues. The germline gives CDR1 GTSNPN, CDR2 SVGIG (reference sequence). The CDR3 DNA reads as TGTGCCTGGGGGGTGTCCTACGAGCAGTACTTC. Its translation: CAWGVSYEQYF.

V is TRBV5-1 and J is TRBJ1-1; TRBD1 agrees at 7 bases. V gave up 4 bases and J gave up 3 bases; unmatched junction bases: 6. The CDR3 totals 14 residues. CDR1 is SGHRS and CDR2 is YFSETQ in the germline V gene. CDR3 protein: CASSLGGPDTEAFF. The CDR3 nucleotides are TGCGCCAGCAGCCTAGGGGGCCCCGACACTGAAGCTTTCTTT. Using reference TRBV5-1 and TRBJ1-1 for the parts outside the CDR3, the full variable domain is KAGVTQTPRYLIKTRGQQVTLSCSPISGHRSVSWYQQTPGQGLQFLFEYFSETQRNKGNFPGRFSGRQFSNSRSEMNVSTLELGDSALYLCASSLGGPDTEAFFGQGTRLTVV.

This chain connects TRBV7-9 to TRBJ1-2; D is possibly TRBD1 (5 bases). Trimming removed 5 bases from V and 3 bases from J, with 13 bases in between. Germline V gene data show CDR1 as SEHNR and CDR2 as FQNEAQ (reference sequence). This CDR3 region has 14 residues. The CDR3 protein is CASSLTDLDYGYTF. In nucleotides, the CDR3 is TGTGCCAGCAGCCTGACAGACCTGGACTATGGCTACACCTTC.

The gene calls are TRBV25-1 and TRBJ2-1; 11 bases are a match to TRBD2. V trimming: 6 bases; J trimming: 7 bases; junction bases outside the gene matches: 17. The CDR3 loop spans 18 amino acids. The germline CDR1 and CDR2 sequences are MGHDK and SYGVNS. The CDR3 nucleotides are TGTGCCAGCAGGGGTTGGAAGACTGGGGGACTAGCGGATAATGAGCAGTTCTTC. Amino acids: CASRGWKTGGLADNEQFF.

The J gene is TRBJ2-5, the V gene TRBV29-1, with no clear D. The CDR3 has 12 residues. The ends were cut back, 1 base at V and 2 bases at J, with 5 bases in the middle. Germline values: CDR1 SQVTM, CDR2 ANQGSEA. The CDR3 sequence is CSVEGDQETQYF. The CDR3 region has the DNA TGCAGCGTTGAAGGGGATCAAGAGACCCAGTACTTC.

The chain has TRBV5-4 and TRBJ2-3; D may be TRBD2 (6 bases). Trimming removed 10 bases from V and 3 bases from J, with 6 bases in between. Germline CDR1 is SGHNT and CDR2 is YYREEE (reference sequence). CDR3 length: 10 residues. The CDR3 sequence: CAAGTDTQYF. CDR3 nucleotide sequence: TGTGCCGCGGGGACAGATACGCAGTATTTT.

With regard to this clone: At one of its ends the junction is not consistent with the germline gene, which may arise from a read error. This chain's CDR3 is CASTLAGGGREQYF. In DNA, the CDR3 is TGTGCCAGCACCTTAGCGGGGGGCGGGCGCGAGCAGTACTTC. The chain carries TRBV13 and TRBJ2-7; 10 bases match TRBD2. CDR3 length: 14 amino acids. The germline CDR1 and CDR2 sequences are PRHDT and FYEKMQ (reference sequence).

The chain combines TRBV5-6 with TRBJ1-5; TRBD1 is a possible D gene (5 bases). The germline V and J ends were trimmed by 4 bases and 6 bases, with 11 bases remaining between them. The germline V gene has CDR1 SGHDT and CDR2 YYEEEE. The CDR3 extends over 13 amino acids. The chain's CDR3 is CASSIWGGQPQHF. Written as DNA, the CDR3 is TGTGCCAGCAGCATCTGGGGCGGTCAGCCCCAGCATTTT.

CDR3 DNA sequence: TGTGCCAGCAGCCCCTGGGTGATTTCTAGGAATGAGCAGTTCTTC. It translates to CASSPWVISRNEQFF. This chain links TRBV7-9 with TRBJ2-1; D unclear. This CDR3 region has 15 residues. Per germline, CDR1 SEHNR and CDR2 FQNEAQ (reference sequence). V shed 5 bases and J shed 7 bases, with 18 bases lying between them.

The chain is built from TRBV6-4 and TRBJ2-1; TRBD2 is a possible D gene (5 bases). The CDR3 has 16 amino acids. V was pared by 5 bases and J by 9 bases, with 23 bases between. In germline, CDR1 is MRHNA, CDR2 SNTAGT. CDR3 amino acids: CASSPGVGVLVSEQFF. The CDR3 DNA reads as TGTGCCAGCAGTCCCGGAGTCGGGGTTTTGGTGAGTGAGCAGTTCTTC.

The chain links TRBV27 to TRBJ1-2; tentative D call: TRBD1 (5 bases). The germline V and J ends were trimmed by 5 bases and 4 bases, with 11 bases remaining between them. Germline V gene lookup returns CDR1 MNHEY and CDR2 SMNVEV (reference sequence). The CDR3 contains 13 residues. The CDR3, as DNA: TGTGCCAGCAGTGCGACAGCGAGCTATGGCTACACCTTC. This encodes CASSATASYGYTF.

The rearrangement links TRBV15 to TRBJ2-2, with a weak D call TRBD2 (6 bases). Germline loops: CDR1 LNHNV, CDR2 YYDKDF (reference sequence). The CDR3 spans 14 residues. The V gene lost 1 base and the J gene lost 13 bases, with 16 bases spanning the gap. The CDR3 loop reads CATSRAGGAALLFF. DNA for the CDR3: TGTGCCACCAGCAGAGCCGGAGGGGCGGCTCTGCTGTTTTTT.

The V and J genes are TRBV7-8 and TRBJ2-7, with D unresolved. Germline V gives CDR1 SGHVS, CDR2 FQNEAQ. The CDR3 runs to 15 residues. Trimming left V 5 bases short and J 0 bases short, with 14 bases between. CDR3 coding DNA: TGTGCCAGCAGCCCCCTATCAGTGTCCTCCTACGAGCAGTACTTC. This encodes CASSPLSVSSYEQYF.

V is TRBV2 and J is TRBJ2-7; 8 bases align to TRBD1. Germline CDR1 is SNHLY and CDR2 is FYNNEI. This CDR3 comprises 15 residues. The trim removed 3 bases at V and 7 bases at J, leaving 11 bases unmatched. Here the CDR3 DNA reads TGTGCCAGCAGTGAGGATAACAGGGGGTGGTGGGAGCAGTACTTC. Translation gives CASSEDNRGWWEQYF. Full variable domain (remainder filled in from reference TRBV2 and TRBJ2-7): EPEVTQTPSHQVTQMGQEVILRCVPISNHLYFYWYRQILGQKVEFLVSFYNNEISEKSEIFDDQFSVERPDGSNFTLKIRSTKLEDSAMYFCASSEDNRGWWEQYFGPGTRLTVT.

The chain has TRBV7-7 and TRBJ2-5, with 8 bases identical to TRBD2. This CDR3 has 16 amino acids. Looked up from germline, CDR1 is SSHAT and CDR2 is FNYEAQ (reference sequence). The V gene end was trimmed by 5 bases and the J gene end by 3 bases; junction bases not matched to a gene: 11. The CDR3 region has the DNA TGTGCCAGCAGCCCCGGGGGGGAGGGCGGAGAAGAGACCCAGTACTTC. Translating gives CASSPGGEGGEETQYF.

The chain employs TRBV7-2 and TRBJ2-7; D uncertain. Trimming pared 4 bases from V and 7 bases from J, leaving 11 bases between. The CDR3 spans 12 residues. CDR1 is SGHTA and CDR2 is FQGNSA in the germline V gene. The CDR3 sequence is CASSSRSIEQYF. CDR3 nucleotide sequence: TGTGCCAGCAGCTCGCGGTCTATTGAGCAGTACTTC.

This clone was detected only once. This rearrangement joins TRBV25-1 to TRBJ2-7; possible D gene TRBD2, 6 bases. V shed 4 bases and J shed 4 bases, with 20 bases lying between them. The CDR3 length is 16 residues. CDR1 is MGHDK and CDR2 is SYGVNS in the germline V gene. CDR3 residues: CASSGYSSEYRYEQYF. For the CDR3, the DNA is TGTGCCAGCAGTGGGTACTCTAGCGAATACCGTTACGAGCAGTACTTC.

The gene calls are TRBV2 and TRBJ2-7, with D unresolved. The V and J ends lost 6 bases and 4 bases respectively, with 10 bases between them. Germline-derived CDR1 and CDR2 are SNHLY and FYNNEI. CDR3 length: 12 amino acids. The CDR3 DNA reads TGTGCCAGCAGGGAGCCCGAGTACGAGCAGTACTTC. Translating gives CASREPEYEQYF.

J is TRBJ2-3 and V is TRBV2; D remains unclear. The V gene lost 3 bases and the J gene lost 3 bases, with 7 bases spanning the gap. The germline V gene has CDR1 SNHLY and CDR2 FYNNEI. The CDR3 has 13 residues. The CDR3 spells CASSDTPTDTQYF. In DNA, the CDR3 is TGTGCCAGCAGTGATACTCCTACAGATACGCAGTATTTT.

This chain joins TRBV18 and TRBJ2-3; 9 nucleotides line up with TRBD2. From germline, CDR1 is KGHSH and CDR2 LQKENI. CDR3 size: 18 residues. Germline trimming cut 3 bases from V and 1 base from J; bases unmatched to any gene: 11. This CDR3 is CASSPTNNWTSGTDTQYF. CDR3 bases: TGTGCCAGCTCACCGACCAACAATTGGACTAGCGGCACAGATACGCAGTATTTT.

This chain links TRBV2 with TRBJ2-6; 10 bases match TRBD1. The CDR3 length is 17 residues. J lost 2 bases, V lost 9 bases, and 10 bases had no gene match. CDR1 is SNHLY, CDR2 FYNNEI, per germline. Written as DNA, the CDR3 is TGTGCCAGTCTCATCCGGGACAGGGGTACTGGGGCCAACGTCCTGACTTTC. Protein sequence: CASLIRDRGTGANVLTF.

The V and J genes are TRBV27 and TRBJ2-7, with D perhaps being TRBD1 or TRBD2 (5 bases each). CDR1 and CDR2 from the germline V gene are MNHEY and SMNVEV (reference sequence). CDR3 length equals 14 residues. V was pared by 6 bases and J by 0 bases, with 12 bases between. CDR3 loop: CASRDITSSYEQYF. CDR3 in DNA: TGTGCCAGCAGGGACATTACTAGCTCCTACGAGCAGTACTTC.

CDR3 bases: TGCAGCGGAAGCGTCCCCACAGATACGCAGTATTTT. As protein: CSGSVPTDTQYF. The genes are TRBV29-1 and TRBJ2-3, with D unresolved. This CDR3 comprises 12 residues. Trimming removed 7 bases at V and 2 bases at J, with 10 bases between. In germline, CDR1 is SQVTM, CDR2 ANQGSEA.

The V call is TRBV27, the J call TRBJ1-1, with D tentatively TRBD1 (5 bases). The germline V and J ends were trimmed by 5 bases and 0 bases, with 10 bases remaining between them. The CDR3 runs 14 residues. Looked up from germline, CDR1 is MNHEY and CDR2 is SMNVEV (reference sequence). For the CDR3, the DNA is TGTGCCAGCAGTGCCCGACAGCTGAACACTGAAGCTTTCTTT. It translates to CASSARQLNTEAFF.

This rearrangement joins TRBV11-2 to TRBJ2-1; tentatively, D is TRBD2 (5 bases). Trimming pared 7 bases from V and 0 bases from J, leaving 13 bases between. Per the germline V gene, CDR1 is SGHAT and CDR2 is FQNNGV. The CDR3 contains 15 residues. The CDR3 nucleotides are TGTGCCAGCAACCCGACACTAGGCTCCTACAATGAGCAGTTCTTC. It translates to CASNPTLGSYNEQFF.